This TCR beta chain was found in a study of T cell changes during pregnancy in multiple sclerosis. This table comes from immunoSEQ multiplex PCR, and its TCRdb copy is limited to in-frame clones, with some not included. This table has around 88,000 clones, under 95% appearing once. The germline CDR1 and CDR2 sequences are SGHTA and FQGNSA. There are 16 residues in the CDR3. The V gene lost 5 bases and the J gene lost 0 bases, with 14 bases spanning the gap. The receptor was derived from a female donor in good health, enrolled as a control in a pregnancy study. The gene calls are TRBV7-2 and TRBJ2-1; D perhaps matches TRBD2 (5 bases). The specimen was peripheral blood, collected after pregnancy. The CDR3 sequence: CASSPGGSASYNEQFF. The CDR3 nucleotides are TGTGCCAGCAGCCCGGGTGGTAGCGCCTCCTACAATGAGCAGTTCTTC.